These T cell receptor beta chains were read from a single sample in a study of identical twins. Each CDR3 protein gets one entry after TCRdb re-called the 5' RACE reads with MiXCR. This sample carries a few hundred thousand distinct CDR3 sequences, roughly an eighth of them seen once, and the ten largest clones take roughly 7.8%. These data also formed part of another study, on yellow fever vaccine responses in identical twins.

Sequenced: CD8+ T cells sorted from blood. The receptors were sampled from a woman aged 18-35 years in good health. CDR3s include the opening cysteine and the closing phenylalanine or tryptophan. Fields, in order: clone size, V gene, D gene, J gene, CDR3 protein, CDR3 DNA. The D gene is left open where the match is weak. Clone size is stated in some rows and not others, as once, few, many or a class when expanded.

once,TRBV10-3,TRBD1,TRBJ1-2,CAISEPRDSYYGYTF,TGTGCCATCAGTGAGCCTCGGGACAGCTACTATGGCTACACCTTC
few,TRBV2,-,TRBJ2-1,CASSEASQLSYNEQFF,TGTGCCAGCAGTGAAGCGTCACAGCTCTCCTACAATGAGCAGTTCTTC
few,TRBV10-3,TRBD1,TRBJ2-7,CAIAPGQGGNEQYF,TGTGCCATCGCCCCGGGACAGGGCGGCAACGAGCAGTACTTC
-,TRBV11-3,-,TRBJ1-3,CASSGDSGNTIYF,TGTGCCAGCAGTGGAGATTCTGGAAACACCATATATTTT
many,TRBV5-5,-,TRBJ2-1,CASSAVVDEQFF,TGTGCCAGCAGCGCCGTCGTGGATGAGCAGTTCTTC
-,TRBV5-1,TRBD2,TRBJ2-7,CASSSLAGATSYEQYF,TGCGCCAGCAGCTCACTAGCGGGAGCCACCTCGTACGAGCAGTACTTC
few,TRBV14,-,TRBJ2-2,CASSQGYGFGELFF,TGTGCCAGCAGCCAAGGGTACGGGTTCGGGGAGCTGTTTTTT
-,TRBV21-1,-,TRBJ2-2,CASLRDRVLPHKCRELFF,TGTGCCAGCCTAAGGGACAGGGTCCTTCCCCACAAGTGCCGGGAGCTGTTTTTT
many,TRBV4-1,TRBD1,TRBJ1-4,CASSHWTGKDEKLFF,TGCGCCAGCAGCCACTGGACAGGGAAGGATGAAAAACTGTTTTTT
-,TRBV6-2/TRBV6-3,TRBD2,TRBJ2-1,CASSPSWTSGVAYNEQFF,TGTGCCAGCAGCCCCTCGTGGACTAGCGGGGTAGCGTACAATGAGCAGTTCTTC
few,TRBV27,-,TRBJ1-2,CASRTGTLGYTF,TGTGCCAGCCGTACCGGGACGTTGGGCTACACCTTC
many,TRBV3-1,-,TRBJ2-3,CASSQDFGGGRSADTQYF,TGTGCCAGCAGCCAAGATTTTGGAGGCGGCCGTAGCGCAGATACGCAGTATTTT
few,TRBV9,-,TRBJ1-1,CASSPQGLVGTEAFF,TGTGCCAGCAGCCCTCAGGGGCTTGTAGGGACTGAAGCTTTCTTT
few,TRBV7-9,-,TRBJ2-5,CASSLVSGPGTQYF,TGTGCCAGCAGCTTAGTTTCGGGTCCTGGGACCCAGTACTTC
many,TRBV4-1,-,TRBJ2-2,CASSQERKLFF,TGCGCCAGCAGCCAAGAGCGGAAGCTGTTTTTT
few,TRBV13,TRBD2,TRBJ2-1,CASSPLSGEEQFF,TGTGCCAGCAGCCCCCTGAGCGGGGAAGAGCAGTTCTTC
many,TRBV12-3/TRBV12-4,-,TRBJ2-3,CASSSPLRDTQYF,TGTGCCAGCAGTTCCCCTTTGAGGGACACGCAGTATTTT
many,TRBV7-9,-,TRBJ2-1,CASSPPSYEQFF,TGTGCCAGCAGCCCACCCTCCTATGAGCAGTTCTTC
many,TRBV15,-,TRBJ1-1,CATRDTGTNTEAFF,TGTGCCACCAGGGACACAGGGACGAACACTGAAGCTTTCTTT
many,TRBV29-1,-,TRBJ2-1,CSVYSLQRPLVDEQFF,TGCAGCGTCTACTCTCTACAGAGGCCCTTGGTGGATGAGCAGTTCTTC
-,TRBV5-1,-,TRBJ1-1,CASSLGTALHTEAFF,TGCGCCAGCAGCTTGGGGACAGCTTTACACACTGAAGCTTTCTTT
-,TRBV28,-,TRBJ1-2,CASSFLGQEGGYTF,TGTGCCAGCAGTTTCCTGGGCCAGGAGGGCGGCTACACCTTC
-,TRBV10-3,-,TRBJ1-5,CAISEWPRGVWPQHF,TGTGCCATCAGTGAGTGGCCACGGGGTGTATGGCCCCAGCATTTT
-,TRBV10-2,-,TRBJ1-6,CATFGSYNSPLHF,TGCGCCACCTTCGGGAGCTATAATTCACCCCTCCACTTT